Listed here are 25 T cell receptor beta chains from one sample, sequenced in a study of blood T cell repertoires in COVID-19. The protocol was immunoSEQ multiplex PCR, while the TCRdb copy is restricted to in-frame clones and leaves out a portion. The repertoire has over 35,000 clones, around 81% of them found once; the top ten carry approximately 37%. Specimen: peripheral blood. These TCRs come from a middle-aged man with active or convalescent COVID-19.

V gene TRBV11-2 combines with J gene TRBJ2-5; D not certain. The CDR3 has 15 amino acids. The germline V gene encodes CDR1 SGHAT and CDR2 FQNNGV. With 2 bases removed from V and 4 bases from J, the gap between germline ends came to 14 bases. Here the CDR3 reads CASSLRLRSGETQYF. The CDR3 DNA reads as TGTGCCAGCAGCTTACGGTTGCGCTCCGGAGAGACCCAGTACTTC.

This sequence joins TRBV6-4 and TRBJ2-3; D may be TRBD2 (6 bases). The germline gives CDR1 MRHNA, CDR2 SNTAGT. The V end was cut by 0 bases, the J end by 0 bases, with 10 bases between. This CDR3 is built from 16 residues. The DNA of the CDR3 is TGTGCCAGCAGTGACTCGGCGGGGTCTAGCACAGATACGCAGTATTTT. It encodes CASSDSAGSSTDTQYF.

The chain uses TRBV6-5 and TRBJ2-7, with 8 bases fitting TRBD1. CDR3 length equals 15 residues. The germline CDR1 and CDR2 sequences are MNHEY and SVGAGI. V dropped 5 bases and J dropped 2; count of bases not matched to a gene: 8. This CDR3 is CASSRRGRGTYEQYF. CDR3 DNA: TGTGCCAGCAGTCGCAGGGGGCGGGGAACCTACGAGCAGTACTTC.

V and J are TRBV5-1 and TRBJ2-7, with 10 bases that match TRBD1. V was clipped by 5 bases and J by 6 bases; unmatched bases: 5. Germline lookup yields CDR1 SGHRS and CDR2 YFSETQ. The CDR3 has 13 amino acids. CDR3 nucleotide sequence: TGCGCCAGCAGTTCGACAGGGGGCGGCGAGCAGTACTTC. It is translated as CASSSTGGGEQYF.

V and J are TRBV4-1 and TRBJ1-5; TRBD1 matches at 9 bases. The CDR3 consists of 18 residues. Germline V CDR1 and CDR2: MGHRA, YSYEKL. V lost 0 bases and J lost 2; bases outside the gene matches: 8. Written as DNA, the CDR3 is TGCGCCAGCAGCCAAGATGGACAGGGGTATGTTGGCAATCAGCCCCAGCATTTT. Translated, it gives CASSQDGQGYVGNQPQHF.

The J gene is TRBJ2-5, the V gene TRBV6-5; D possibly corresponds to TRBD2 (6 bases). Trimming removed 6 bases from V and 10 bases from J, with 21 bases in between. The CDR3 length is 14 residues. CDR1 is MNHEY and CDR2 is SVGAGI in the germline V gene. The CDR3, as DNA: TGTGCCAGCAGCCCCGGGGAGCTGGCGGGGAACCAGTACTTC. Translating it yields CASSPGELAGNQYF.

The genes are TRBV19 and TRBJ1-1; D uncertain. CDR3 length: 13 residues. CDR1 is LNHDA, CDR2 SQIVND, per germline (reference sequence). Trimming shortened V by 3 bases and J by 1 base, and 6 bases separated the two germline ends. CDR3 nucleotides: TGTGCCAGTAGTATGGTCAGGAACACTGAAGCTTTCTTT. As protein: CASSMVRNTEAFF.

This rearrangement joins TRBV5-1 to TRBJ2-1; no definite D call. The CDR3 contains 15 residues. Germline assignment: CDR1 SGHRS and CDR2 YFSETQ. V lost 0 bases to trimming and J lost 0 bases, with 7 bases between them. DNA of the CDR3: TGCGCCAGCAGCTTGGTGAGACTCTCCTACAATGAGCAGTTCTTC. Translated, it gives CASSLVRLSYNEQFF.

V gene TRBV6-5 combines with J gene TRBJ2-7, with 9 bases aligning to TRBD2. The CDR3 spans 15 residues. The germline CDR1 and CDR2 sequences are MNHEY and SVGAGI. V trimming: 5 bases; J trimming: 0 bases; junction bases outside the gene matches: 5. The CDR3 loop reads CASSSGRSSSYEQYF. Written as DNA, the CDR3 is TGTGCCAGCAGTAGCGGGAGGTCCAGCTCCTACGAGCAGTACTTC.

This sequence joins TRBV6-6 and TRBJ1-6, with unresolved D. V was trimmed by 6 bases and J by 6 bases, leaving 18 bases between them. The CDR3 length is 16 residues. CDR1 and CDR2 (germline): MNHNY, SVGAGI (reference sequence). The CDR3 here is CASSLNGPRGNSPLHF. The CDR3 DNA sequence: TGTGCCAGCAGCCTGAATGGGCCCCGGGGTAATTCACCCCTCCACTTT.

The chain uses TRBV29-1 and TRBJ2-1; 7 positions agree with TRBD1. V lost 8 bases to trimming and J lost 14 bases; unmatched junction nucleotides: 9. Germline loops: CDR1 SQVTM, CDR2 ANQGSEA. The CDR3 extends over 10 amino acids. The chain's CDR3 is CSFYGQAEFF. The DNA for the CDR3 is TGCAGCTTCTATGGACAGGCCGAGTTCTTC.

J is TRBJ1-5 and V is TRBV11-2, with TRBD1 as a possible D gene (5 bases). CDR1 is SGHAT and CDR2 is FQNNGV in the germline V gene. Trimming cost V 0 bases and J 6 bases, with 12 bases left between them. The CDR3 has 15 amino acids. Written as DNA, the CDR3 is TGTGCCAGCAGCTTAGATTCGCAGGGAAGTCAGCCCCAGCATTTT. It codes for CASSLDSQGSQPQHF.

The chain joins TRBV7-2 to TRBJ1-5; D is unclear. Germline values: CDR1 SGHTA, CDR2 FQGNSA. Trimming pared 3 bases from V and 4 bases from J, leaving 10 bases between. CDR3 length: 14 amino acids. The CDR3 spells CASSFLLENQPQHF. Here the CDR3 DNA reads TGTGCCAGCAGCTTTTTGCTGGAGAATCAGCCCCAGCATTTT.

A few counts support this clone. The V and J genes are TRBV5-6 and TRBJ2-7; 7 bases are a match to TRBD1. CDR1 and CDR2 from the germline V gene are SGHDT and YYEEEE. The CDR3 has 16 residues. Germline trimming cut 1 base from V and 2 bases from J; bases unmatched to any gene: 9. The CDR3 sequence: CASSLLQTGSAYEQYF. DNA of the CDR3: TGTGCCAGCAGCTTGCTACAGACAGGGTCGGCCTACGAGCAGTACTTC.

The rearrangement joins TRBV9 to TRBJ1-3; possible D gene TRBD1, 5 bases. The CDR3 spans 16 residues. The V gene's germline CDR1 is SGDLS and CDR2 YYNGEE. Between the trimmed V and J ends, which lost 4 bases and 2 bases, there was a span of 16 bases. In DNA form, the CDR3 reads TGTGCCAGCAGCATCCGTTCAGGAGGGGCTGGAAACACCATATATTTT. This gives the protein CASSIRSGGAGNTIYF.

DNA for the CDR3: TGTGCCAGCAAATCGGACAGTTATCAGCCCCAGCATTTT. Translation gives CASKSDSYQPQHF. The chain uses TRBV6-5 and TRBJ1-5, with D possibly TRBD1 on 6 matching bases. This CDR3 comprises 13 residues. Per germline, CDR1 MNHEY and CDR2 SVGAGI. V gave up 7 bases and J gave up 5 bases, with 12 bases separating them.

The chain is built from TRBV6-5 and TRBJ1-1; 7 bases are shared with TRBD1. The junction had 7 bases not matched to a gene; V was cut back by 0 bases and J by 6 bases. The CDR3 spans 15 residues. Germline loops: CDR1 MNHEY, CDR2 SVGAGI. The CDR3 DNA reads TGTGCCAGCAGTTACTCCTTCCGACAGGGCGCTGAAGCTTTCTTT. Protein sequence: CASSYSFRQGAEAFF.

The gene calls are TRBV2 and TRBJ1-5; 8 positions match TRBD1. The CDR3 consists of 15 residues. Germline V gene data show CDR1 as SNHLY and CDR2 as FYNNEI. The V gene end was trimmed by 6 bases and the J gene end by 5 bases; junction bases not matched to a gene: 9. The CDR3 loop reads CASRADRDGDQPQHF. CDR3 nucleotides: TGTGCCAGCAGAGCGGACAGGGATGGCGATCAGCCCCAGCATTTT. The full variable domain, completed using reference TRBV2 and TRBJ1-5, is EPEVTQTPSHQVTQMGQEVILRCVPISNHLYFYWYRQILGQKVEFLVSFYNNEISEKSEIFDDQFSVERPDGSNFTLKIRSTKLEDSAMYFCASRADRDGDQPQHFGDGTRLSIL.

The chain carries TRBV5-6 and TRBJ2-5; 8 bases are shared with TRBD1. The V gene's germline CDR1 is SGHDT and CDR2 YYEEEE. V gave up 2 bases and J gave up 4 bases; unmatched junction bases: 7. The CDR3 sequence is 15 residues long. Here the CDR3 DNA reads TGTGCCAGCAGCTTCTGGACAGGGCGGGGAGAGACCCAGTACTTC. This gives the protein CASSFWTGRGETQYF.

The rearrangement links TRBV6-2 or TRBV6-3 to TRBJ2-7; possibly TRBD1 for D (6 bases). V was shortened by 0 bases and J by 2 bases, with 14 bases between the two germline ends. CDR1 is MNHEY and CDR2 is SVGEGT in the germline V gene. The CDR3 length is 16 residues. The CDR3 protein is CASSYSGASHTYEQYF. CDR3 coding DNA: TGTGCCAGCAGTTACTCGGGGGCCTCCCATACCTACGAGCAGTACTTC.

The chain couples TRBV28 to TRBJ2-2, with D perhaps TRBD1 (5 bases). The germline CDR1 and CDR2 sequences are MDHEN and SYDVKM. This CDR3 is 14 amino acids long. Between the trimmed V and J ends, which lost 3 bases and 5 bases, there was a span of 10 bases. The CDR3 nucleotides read TGTGCCAGCAGTTTTGGGCCAGGGACCGGGGAGCTGTTTTTT. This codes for CASSFGPGTGELFF.

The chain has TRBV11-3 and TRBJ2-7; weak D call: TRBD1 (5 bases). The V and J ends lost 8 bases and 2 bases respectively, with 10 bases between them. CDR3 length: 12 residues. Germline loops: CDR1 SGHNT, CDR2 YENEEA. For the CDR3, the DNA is TGTGCCAGCGAGACAGCTCCCTACGAGCAGTACTTC. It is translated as CASETAPYEQYF. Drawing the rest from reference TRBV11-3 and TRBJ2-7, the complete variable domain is EAGVVQSPRYKIIEKKQPVAFWCNPISGHNTLYWYLQNLGQGPELLIRYENEEAVDDSQLPKDRFSAERLKGVDSTLKIQPAELGDSAVYLCASETAPYEQYFGPGTRLTVT.

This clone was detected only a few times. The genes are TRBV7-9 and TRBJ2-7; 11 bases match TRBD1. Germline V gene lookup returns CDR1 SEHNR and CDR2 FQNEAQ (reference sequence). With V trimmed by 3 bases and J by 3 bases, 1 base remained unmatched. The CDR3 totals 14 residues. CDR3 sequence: CASSFGTGGYEQYF. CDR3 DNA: TGTGCCAGCAGCTTCGGGACAGGGGGCTACGAGCAGTACTTC. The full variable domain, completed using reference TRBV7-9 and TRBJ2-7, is DTGVSQNPRHKITKRGQNVTFRCDPISEHNRLYWYRQTLGQGPEFLTYFQNEAQLEKSRLLSDRFSAERPKGSFSTLEIQRTEQGDSAMYLCASSFGTGGYEQYFGPGTRLTVT.

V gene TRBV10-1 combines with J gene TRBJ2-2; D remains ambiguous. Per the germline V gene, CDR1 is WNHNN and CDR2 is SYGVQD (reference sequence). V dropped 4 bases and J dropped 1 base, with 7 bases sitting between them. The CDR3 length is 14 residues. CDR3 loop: CASSGVRNTGELFF. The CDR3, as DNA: TGCGCCAGCAGTGGAGTTAGGAACACCGGGGAGCTGTTTTTT.

CDR3 in amino acids: CASSYNRGGGWNTEAFF. The DNA of the CDR3 is TGCGCCAGCAGCTATAACAGGGGAGGAGGTTGGAACACTGAAGCTTTCTTT. The chain uses TRBV5-1 and TRBJ1-1; TRBD1 aligns across 7 bases. The CDR3 loop spans 17 amino acids. Unmatched junction bases numbered 12, after V lost 3 bases and J lost 1 base. Per the germline V gene, CDR1 is SGHRS and CDR2 is YFSETQ.